Sequencing of this T cell receptor (beta chain) was carried out in a study of blood T cell repertoires in COVID-19. Across the whole study: The United States, Italy and Spain were the sources of the acute and convalescent COVID-19 samples.

In the source study's methods: Cell counts per sample came from amplifying reference gene primers. Repertoires were generated with immunoSEQ multiplex PCR, while TCRdb's copy carries only in-frame clones and drops some. V and J calls and clone size are given by that table; D and trimming were obtained from the DNA. The sample carries 40,000 to 50,000 clones, about nine tenths recorded once. This sequence originates from a man in his fifties or sixties with active COVID-19. Sequenced input: peripheral blood.

In DNA form, the CDR3 reads TGTGCCTGGAGTCAGGGTAGCAATCAGCCCCAGCATTTT. Translating it yields CAWSQGSNQPQHF. V is TRBV30 and J is TRBJ1-5; possibly TRBD1 for D (5 bases). This CDR3 is built from 13 residues. The V gene lost 2 bases and the J gene lost 0 bases, with 5 bases spanning the gap. Germline V gene lookup returns CDR1 GTSNPN and CDR2 SVGIG (reference sequence).